A selection of T cell receptor beta chains follows, all from one sample in a study of cytomegalovirus exposure and HLA in healthy donors. Sequencing used immunoSEQ multiplex PCR; TCRdb keeps in-frame clones, though not all of them. Of 100,000 to 150,000 clones listed, 80% are singletons. Sequenced: PBMCs. The source of these receptors is a middle-aged woman in good health and CMV-seronegative. Each CDR3 is given with its conserved first and last residue. Fields, in order: CDR3 length, J gene, D gene, clone size, V gene, CDR3 DNA, CDR3 protein. D genes are given only for firm matches. Size is omitted from some rows. Given values are once, few, many or a class for expanded clones.

14 TRBJ1-2 TRBD1 . TRBV5-6 TGTGCCAGCAGCAGGACAGGAGCTAACTATGGCTACACCTTC CASSRTGANYGYTF
12 TRBJ2-1 TRBD2 . TRBV28 TGTGCCAGCAATCAGCGGGAGGGTGAGCAGTTCTTC CASNQREGEQFF
16 TRBJ2-7 TRBD2 . TRBV9 TGTGCCAGCAGCGTAGCGGCCAGCGGGGGCGGATACGAGCAGTACTTC CASSVAASGGGYEQYF
13 TRBJ1-6 . . TRBV7-3 TGTGCCAGCAGCTTAAAAGGGAGCGATCCCCTCCACTTT CASSLKGSDPLHF
13 TRBJ2-7 . . TRBV6-5 TGTGCCAGCAGTCCTACCGAGGGCTACGAGCAGTACTTC CASSPTEGYEQYF
14 TRBJ2-1 TRBD2 few TRBV7-2 TGTGCCAGCAGCTTAGCCGGGACTAGCAATGAGCAGTTCTTC CASSLAGTSNEQFF
15 TRBJ1-2 TRBD1 once TRBV7-8 TGTGCCAGCAACTCAGAGAACAGGGGAAACTATGGCTACACCTTC CASNSENRGNYGYTF
18 TRBJ1-5 . . TRBV19 . CASSILARVMRSNQPQHF
17 TRBJ2-2 . few TRBV5-1 TGCGCCAGCAGCTTGGATTCTCAGGACTACTACACCGGGGAGCTGTTTTTT CASSLDSQDYYTGELFF
14 TRBJ1-1 . . TRBV29-1 TGCAGCGTTGAAGTGGGGATGGGGGGCACTGAAGCTTTCTTT CSVEVGMGGTEAFF
13 TRBJ2-5 . . TRBV9 TGTGCCAGCAGCCTGGACACACAAGAGACCCAGTACTTC CASSLDTQETQYF
14 TRBJ1-6 . . TRBV27 TGTGCCAGCAGACCGGGGGTTGTTAATTCACCCCTCCACTTT CASRPGVVNSPLHF
14 TRBJ2-5 TRBD2 . TRBV19 TGTGCCAGTAGTACTAGCGGGGGCCAAGAGACCCAGTACTTC CASSTSGGQETQYF
14 TRBJ1-2 TRBD1 . TRBV5-1 TGCGCCAGCAGCTTGGACAGGGGGTCTGGTGGCTACACCTTC CASSLDRGSGGYTF
14 TRBJ2-1 . . TRBV4-2 TGTGCCAGCAGCCCGGGGGGCGGGCTGGGGGAGCAGTTCTTC CASSPGGGLGEQFF
16 TRBJ2-5 TRBD1 . TRBV14 TGTGCCAGCAGCCTACTCGGGACAGGGCCAATGGAGACCCAGTACTTC CASSLLGTGPMETQYF
15 TRBJ2-4 . . TRBV5-4 TGTGCCAGCAGCTTTCGGGGGTATGGCAAAAACATTCAGTACTTC CASSFRGYGKNIQYF
12 TRBJ2-7 . . TRBV28 TGTGCCAGCAGTACCCCTGGCCGCGAGCAGTACTTC CASSTPGREQYF
17 TRBJ2-3 TRBD2 . TRBV9 TGTGCCAGCAGCGCAGCGAGAGCGGGAGGGCCGACAGATACGCAGTATTTT CASSAARAGGPTDTQYF
11 TRBJ2-5 . . TRBV7-9 TGTGCCAGCACCCGAGGGGAGACCCAGTACTTC CASTRGETQYF
16 TRBJ1-2 TRBD1 . TRBV9 TGTGCCAGCAGCGTTCAGGGGGGGACAGGCTCACAACTCCACACCTTC CASSVQGGTGSQLHTF
16 TRBJ2-7 TRBD1 once TRBV5-5 TGTGCCAGCAGCATTCACCCGGGACAGGGGTCCTACGAGCAGTACTTC CASSIHPGQGSYEQYF
13 TRBJ1-5 . . TRBV11-2 TGTGCCAGCAGCTTGTCGGAGGGGCAGCCCCAGCATTTT CASSLSEGQPQHF
15 TRBJ2-2 TRBD2 . TRBV7-3 TGTACCAGCAGCTTAGGACTAGCGAACACCGGGGAGCTGTTTTTT CTSSLGLANTGELFF
15 TRBJ2-7 . . TRBV6-6 TGTGCCAGCAGTTACGTAGCGCAGAGCTCCTACGAGCAGTACTTC CASSYVAQSSYEQYF
13 TRBJ2-7 . . TRBV18 TGTGCCAGCTCAGCGTCGGGTCTCTACGAGCAGTACTTC CASSASGLYEQYF
14 TRBJ1-1 . . TRBV7-8 TGTGCCAGCAGCTCGGGTTCGGGATACACTGAAGCTTTCTTT CASSSGSGYTEAFF
15 TRBJ2-7 . . TRBV7-2 TGTGCCAGCAGCTTAGTTCCCGGAGAGCCCTACGAGCAGTACTTC CASSLVPGEPYEQYF
13 TRBJ1-1 . . TRBV4-2 TGTGCCAGCAGCCAATCCCCGGGGACTGAAGCTTTCTTT CASSQSPGTEAFF
15 TRBJ2-3 TRBD1 . TRBV19 TGTGCCAGTAGTATCCGCGACAGGGCGGGAGATACGCAGTATTTT CASSIRDRAGDTQYF
13 TRBJ2-7 TRBD1 . TRBV29-1 TGCAGCGGGGGGGACAGGGGGCTTTACGAGCAGTACTTC CSGGDRGLYEQYF
15 TRBJ2-7 TRBD1 . TRBV28 TGTGCCAGCAGACCCCCTCCGGACAGGGGCTACGAGCAGTACTTC CASRPPPDRGYEQYF
17 TRBJ2-3 TRBD2 once TRBV4-2 TGTGCCAGCAGCCAAGTCCGGCTAGCGGGAGTCGGGGATACGCAGTATTTT CASSQVRLAGVGDTQYF
14 TRBJ2-3 TRBD2 . TRBV29-1 TGCAGCGCCGGGGCGGGAGGGAATTCAGATACGCAGTATTTT CSAGAGGNSDTQYF
14 TRBJ2-1 . . TRBV29-1 TGCAGCGTTGAGGGGGAAAGGGGGTACAATGAGCAGTTCTTC CSVEGERGYNEQFF
14 TRBJ1-6 . few TRBV4-3 TGCGCCAGCAGCCAAGGTCGGGGAAGTTCACCCCTCCACTTT CASSQGRGSSPLHF
12 TRBJ2-7 . once TRBV13 TGTGCCAGCAGCTTAAATAGATACGAGCAGTACTTC CASSLNRYEQYF
11 TRBJ1-1 . . TRBV2 TGTGCCAGCAGGGCGGGGCCTGAAGCTTTCTTT CASRAGPEAFF
12 TRBJ1-2 . . TRBV11-2 TGTGCCAGCAGCTTAGTGGAGGGGGGCTACACCTTC CASSLVEGGYTF
11 TRBJ1-1 . . TRBV29-1 TGCAGCGTTGAAGCGGGGGGGGGAGCTTTCTTT CSVEAGGGAFF
14 TRBJ1-1 TRBD1 few TRBV2 TGTGCCAGCAGTGCCGGGACAGTCGGCACTGAAGCTTTCTTT CASSAGTVGTEAFF
12 TRBJ2-7 . . TRBV11-2 TGTGCCAGCAGCTTAGGGCCGGGGGAGCAGTACTTC CASSLGPGEQYF
12 TRBJ1-1 . . TRBV7-9 TGTGCCAGCAGCATCGGAAGGCGGGCCGCTTTCTTT CASSIGRRAAFF
16 TRBJ2-1 TRBD2 few TRBV7-9 TGTGCCAGCAGCTCCAATAGCGGGGGGTCCTACAATGAGCAGTTCTTC CASSSNSGGSYNEQFF